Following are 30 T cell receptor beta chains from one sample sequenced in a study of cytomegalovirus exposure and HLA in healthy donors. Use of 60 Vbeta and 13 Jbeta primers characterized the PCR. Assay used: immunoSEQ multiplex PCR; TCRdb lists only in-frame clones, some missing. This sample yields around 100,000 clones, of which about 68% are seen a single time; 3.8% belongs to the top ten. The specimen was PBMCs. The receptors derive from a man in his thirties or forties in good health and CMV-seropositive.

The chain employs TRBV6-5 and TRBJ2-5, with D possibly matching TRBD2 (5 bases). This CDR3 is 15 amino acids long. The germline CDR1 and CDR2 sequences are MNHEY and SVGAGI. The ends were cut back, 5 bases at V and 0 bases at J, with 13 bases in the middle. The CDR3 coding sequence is TGTGCCAGCAGTCAGCGCTTCGGGGACCAAGAGACCCAGTACTTC. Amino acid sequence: CASSQRFGDQETQYF.

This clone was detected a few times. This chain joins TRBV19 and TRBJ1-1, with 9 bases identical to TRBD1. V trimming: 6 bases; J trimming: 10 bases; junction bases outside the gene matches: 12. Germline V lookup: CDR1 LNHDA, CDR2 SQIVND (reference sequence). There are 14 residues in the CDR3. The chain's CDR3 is CASSPDRGHAGAFF. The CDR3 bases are TGTGCCAGTAGCCCGGACAGGGGACACGCAGGAGCTTTCTTT.

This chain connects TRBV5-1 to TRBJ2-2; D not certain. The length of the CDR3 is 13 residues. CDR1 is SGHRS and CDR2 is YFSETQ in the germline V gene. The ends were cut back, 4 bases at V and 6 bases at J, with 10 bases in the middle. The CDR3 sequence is CASSPFGPGELFF. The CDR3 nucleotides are TGCGCCAGCAGCCCCTTTGGGCCCGGGGAGCTGTTTTTT.

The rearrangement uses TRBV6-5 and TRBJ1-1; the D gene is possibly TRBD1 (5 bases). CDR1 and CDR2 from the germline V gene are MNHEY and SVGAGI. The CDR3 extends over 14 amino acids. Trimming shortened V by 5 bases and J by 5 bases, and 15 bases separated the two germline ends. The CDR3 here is CASSDQGGWTEAFF. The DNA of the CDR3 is TGTGCCAGCAGTGACCAGGGAGGGTGGACTGAAGCTTTCTTT.

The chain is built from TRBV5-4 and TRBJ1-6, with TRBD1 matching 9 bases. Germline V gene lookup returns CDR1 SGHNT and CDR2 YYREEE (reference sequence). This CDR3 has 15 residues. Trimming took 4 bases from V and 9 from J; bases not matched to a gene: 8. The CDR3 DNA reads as TGTGCCAGCAGCGTGGACAGGGGAGAGGGTTCACCCCTCCACTTT. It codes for CASSVDRGEGSPLHF.

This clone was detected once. The CDR3 region is CASTRDSSPFTF. CDR3 DNA: TGTGCCAGCACCCGGGACAGTTCCCCTTTCACCTTC. The chain is built from TRBV7-2 and TRBJ1-2, with TRBD1 matching 7 bases. CDR1 and CDR2 (germline): SGHTA, FQGNSA. V shed 7 bases, J shed 13 bases, and the junction held 12 bases outside the gene matches. CDR3 size: 12 residues.

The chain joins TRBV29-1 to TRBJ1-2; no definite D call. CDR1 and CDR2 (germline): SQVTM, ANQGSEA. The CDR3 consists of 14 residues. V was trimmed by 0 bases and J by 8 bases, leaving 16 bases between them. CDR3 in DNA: TGCAGCGTTGAAGATCTTTGGCCTACGGGGGGCTACACCTTC. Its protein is CSVEDLWPTGGYTF.

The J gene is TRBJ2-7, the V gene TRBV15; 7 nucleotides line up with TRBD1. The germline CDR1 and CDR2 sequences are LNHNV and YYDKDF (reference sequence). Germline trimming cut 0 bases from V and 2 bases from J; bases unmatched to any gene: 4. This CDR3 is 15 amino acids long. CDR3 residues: CATSRDQGDPYEQYF. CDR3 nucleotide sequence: TGTGCCACCAGCAGAGATCAGGGGGACCCCTACGAGCAGTACTTC.

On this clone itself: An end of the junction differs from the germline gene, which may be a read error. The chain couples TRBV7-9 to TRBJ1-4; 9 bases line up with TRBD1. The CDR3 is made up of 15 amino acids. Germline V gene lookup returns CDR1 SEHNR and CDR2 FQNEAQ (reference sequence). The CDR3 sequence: CSSSPGTGREEKLFF. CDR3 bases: TGTTCCAGCAGCCCTGGGACAGGGCGGGAAGAAAAACTGTTTTTT. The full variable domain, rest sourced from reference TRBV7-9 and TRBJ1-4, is DTGVSQNPRHKITKRGQNVTFRCDPISEHNRLYWYRQTLGQGPEFLTYFQNEAQLEKSRLLSDRFSAERPKGSFSTLEIQRTEQGDSAMYLCSSSPGTGREEKLFFGSGTQLSVL.

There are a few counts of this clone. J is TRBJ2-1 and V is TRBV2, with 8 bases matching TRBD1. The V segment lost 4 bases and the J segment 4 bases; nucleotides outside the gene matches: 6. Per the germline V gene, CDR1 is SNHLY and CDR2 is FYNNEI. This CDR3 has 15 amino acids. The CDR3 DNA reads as TGTGCCAGCAGTGTCCTGGGACAGGTTTACAATGAGCAGTTCTTC. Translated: CASSVLGQVYNEQFF.

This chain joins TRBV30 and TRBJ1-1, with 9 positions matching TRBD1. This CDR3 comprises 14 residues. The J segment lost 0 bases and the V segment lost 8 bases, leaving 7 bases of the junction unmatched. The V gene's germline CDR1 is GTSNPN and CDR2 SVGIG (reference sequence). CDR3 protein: CARRQGDMNTEAFF. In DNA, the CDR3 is TGTGCCAGAAGACAGGGGGATATGAACACTGAAGCTTTCTTT.

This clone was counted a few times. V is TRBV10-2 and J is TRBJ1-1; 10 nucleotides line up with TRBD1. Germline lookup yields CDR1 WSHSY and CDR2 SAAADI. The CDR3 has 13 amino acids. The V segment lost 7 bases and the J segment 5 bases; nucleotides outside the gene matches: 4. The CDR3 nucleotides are TGCGCCAGCACAAGACAGGGGGCAACTGAAGCTTTCTTT. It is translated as CASTRQGATEAFF.

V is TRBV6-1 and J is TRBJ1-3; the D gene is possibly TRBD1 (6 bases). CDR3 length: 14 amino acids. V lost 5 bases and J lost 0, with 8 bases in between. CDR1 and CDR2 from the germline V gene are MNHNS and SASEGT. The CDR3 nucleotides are TGTGCCAGCAGTCTGACAGGCTCTGGAAACACCATATATTTT. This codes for CASSLTGSGNTIYF.

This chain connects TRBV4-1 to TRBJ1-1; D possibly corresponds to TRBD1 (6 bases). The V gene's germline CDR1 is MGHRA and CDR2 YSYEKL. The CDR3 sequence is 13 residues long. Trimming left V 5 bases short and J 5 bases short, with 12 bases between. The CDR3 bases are TGCGCCAGCAGCTCAGGGGCGAGGACTGAAGCTTTCTTT. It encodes CASSSGARTEAFF.

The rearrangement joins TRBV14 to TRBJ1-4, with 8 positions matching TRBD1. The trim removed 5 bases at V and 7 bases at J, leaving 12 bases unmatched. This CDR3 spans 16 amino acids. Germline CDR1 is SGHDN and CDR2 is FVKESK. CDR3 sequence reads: CASSDRLTGEGEKLFF. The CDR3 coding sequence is TGTGCCAGCAGCGACCGTTTGACAGGGGAAGGTGAAAAACTGTTTTTT.

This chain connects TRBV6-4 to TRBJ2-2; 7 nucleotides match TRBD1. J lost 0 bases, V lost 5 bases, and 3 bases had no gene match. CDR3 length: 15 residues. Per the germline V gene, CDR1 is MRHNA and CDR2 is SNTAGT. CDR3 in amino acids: CASSPGTANTGELFF. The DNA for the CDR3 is TGTGCCAGCAGTCCTGGGACAGCGAACACCGGGGAGCTGTTTTTT.

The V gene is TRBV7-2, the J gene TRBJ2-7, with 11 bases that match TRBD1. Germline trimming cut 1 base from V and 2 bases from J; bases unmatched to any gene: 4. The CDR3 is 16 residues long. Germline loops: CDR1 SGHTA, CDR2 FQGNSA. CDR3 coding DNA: TGTGCCAGCAGCTTAGTGGGACAGGGGGAAACCTACGAGCAGTACTTC. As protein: CASSLVGQGETYEQYF.

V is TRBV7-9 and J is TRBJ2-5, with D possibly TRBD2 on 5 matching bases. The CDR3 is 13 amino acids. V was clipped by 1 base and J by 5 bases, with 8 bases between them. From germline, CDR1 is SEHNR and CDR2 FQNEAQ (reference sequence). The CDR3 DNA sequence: TGTGCCAGCAGCTTAGTGTTAGCGGAGACCCAGTACTTC. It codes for CASSLVLAETQYF.

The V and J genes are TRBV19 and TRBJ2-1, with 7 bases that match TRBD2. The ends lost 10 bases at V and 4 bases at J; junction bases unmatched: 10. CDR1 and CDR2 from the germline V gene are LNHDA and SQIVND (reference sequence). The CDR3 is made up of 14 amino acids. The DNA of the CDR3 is TGTGCCACCCAGCGGGACTCCCAATACAATGAGCAGTTCTTC. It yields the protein CATQRDSQYNEQFF.

CDR3 nucleotides: TGTGCCATCAGTTTGACAGGGGTAGGTGGAGAGACCCAGTACTTC. Translation gives CAISLTGVGGETQYF. The rearrangement links TRBV10-3 to TRBJ2-5, with 8 bases fitting TRBD1. The CDR3 spans 15 residues. Germline values: CDR1 ENHRY, CDR2 SYGVKD. Losses at the gene ends were 5 bases for V and 4 bases for J; bases not matched to a gene: 9.

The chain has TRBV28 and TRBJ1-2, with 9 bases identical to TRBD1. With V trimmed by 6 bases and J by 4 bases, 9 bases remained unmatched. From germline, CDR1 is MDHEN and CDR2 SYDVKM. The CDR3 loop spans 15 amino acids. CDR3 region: CASRPTGGDLYGYTF. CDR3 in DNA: TGTGCCAGCAGACCGACAGGGGGTGATCTCTATGGCTACACCTTC.

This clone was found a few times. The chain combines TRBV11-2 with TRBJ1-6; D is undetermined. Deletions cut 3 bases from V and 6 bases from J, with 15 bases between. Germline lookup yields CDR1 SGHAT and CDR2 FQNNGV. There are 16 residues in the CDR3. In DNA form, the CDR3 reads TGTGCCAGCAGCTTTGCAGCGAGGTCTCCTAATTCACCCCTCCACTTT. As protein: CASSFAARSPNSPLHF.

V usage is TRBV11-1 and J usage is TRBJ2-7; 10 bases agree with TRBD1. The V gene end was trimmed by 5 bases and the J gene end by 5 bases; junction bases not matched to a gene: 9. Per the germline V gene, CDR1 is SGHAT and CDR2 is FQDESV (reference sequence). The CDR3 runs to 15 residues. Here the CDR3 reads CASSHSRGTGDEQYF. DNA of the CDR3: TGTGCCAGCAGCCATTCGAGGGGGACAGGGGACGAGCAGTACTTC.

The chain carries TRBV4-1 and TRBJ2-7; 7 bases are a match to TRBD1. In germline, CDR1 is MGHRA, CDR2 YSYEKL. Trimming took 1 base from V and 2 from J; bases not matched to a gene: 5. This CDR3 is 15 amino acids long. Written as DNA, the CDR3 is TGCGCCAGCAGCCAAGTGGCGACAGGGCCCTACGAGCAGTACTTC. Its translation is CASSQVATGPYEQYF.

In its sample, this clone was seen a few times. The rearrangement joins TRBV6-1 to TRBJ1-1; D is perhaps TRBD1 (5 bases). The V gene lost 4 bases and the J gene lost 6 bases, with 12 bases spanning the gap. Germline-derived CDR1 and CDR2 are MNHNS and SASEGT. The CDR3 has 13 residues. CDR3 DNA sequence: TGTGCCAGCAGTGTGGAGGGGTGGGCTGAAGCTTTCTTT. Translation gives CASSVEGWAEAFF.

The DNA of the CDR3 is TGTGCCAGCAGCTTCTCGACTAGCGGTTACAATGAGCAGTTCTTC. Its translation: CASSFSTSGYNEQFF. The rearrangement links TRBV7-2 to TRBJ2-1; 9 nucleotides agree with TRBD2. The germline V gene has CDR1 SGHTA and CDR2 FQGNSA. V lost 3 bases and J lost 4; bases outside the gene matches: 4. This CDR3 is built from 15 residues.

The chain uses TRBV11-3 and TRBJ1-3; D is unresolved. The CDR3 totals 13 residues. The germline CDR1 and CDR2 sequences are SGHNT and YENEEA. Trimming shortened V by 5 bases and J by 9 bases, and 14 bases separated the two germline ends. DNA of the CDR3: TGTGCCAGCAGCCCACTACACTTTCCCACCATATATTTT. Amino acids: CASSPLHFPTIYF.

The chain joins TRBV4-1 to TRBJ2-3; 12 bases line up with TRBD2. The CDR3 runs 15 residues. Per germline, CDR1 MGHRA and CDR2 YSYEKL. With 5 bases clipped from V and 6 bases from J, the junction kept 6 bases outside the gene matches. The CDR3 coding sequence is TGCGCCAGCAGCTCAATCGGACTAGCGGGGGATACGCAGTATTTT. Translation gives CASSSIGLAGDTQYF.

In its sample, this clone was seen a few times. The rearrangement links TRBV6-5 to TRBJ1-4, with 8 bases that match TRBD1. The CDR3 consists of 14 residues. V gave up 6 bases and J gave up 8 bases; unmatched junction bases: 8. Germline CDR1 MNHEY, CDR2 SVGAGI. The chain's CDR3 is CASRSGQGGEKLFF. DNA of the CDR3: TGTGCCAGCAGATCCGGACAGGGCGGGGAAAAACTGTTTTTT.

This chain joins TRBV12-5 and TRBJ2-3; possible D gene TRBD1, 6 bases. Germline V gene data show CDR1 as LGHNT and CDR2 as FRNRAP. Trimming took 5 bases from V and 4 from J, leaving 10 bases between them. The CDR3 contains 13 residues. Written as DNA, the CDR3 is TGTGCTAGTGGTATACAGGGAGCAGATACGCAGTATTTT. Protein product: CASGIQGADTQYF. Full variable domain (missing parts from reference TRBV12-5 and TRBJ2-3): DARVTQTPRHKVTEMGQEVTMRCQPILGHNTVFWYRQTMMQGLELLAYFRNRAPLDDSGMPKDRFSAEMPDATLATLKIQPSEPRDSAVYFCASGIQGADTQYFGPGTRLTVL.